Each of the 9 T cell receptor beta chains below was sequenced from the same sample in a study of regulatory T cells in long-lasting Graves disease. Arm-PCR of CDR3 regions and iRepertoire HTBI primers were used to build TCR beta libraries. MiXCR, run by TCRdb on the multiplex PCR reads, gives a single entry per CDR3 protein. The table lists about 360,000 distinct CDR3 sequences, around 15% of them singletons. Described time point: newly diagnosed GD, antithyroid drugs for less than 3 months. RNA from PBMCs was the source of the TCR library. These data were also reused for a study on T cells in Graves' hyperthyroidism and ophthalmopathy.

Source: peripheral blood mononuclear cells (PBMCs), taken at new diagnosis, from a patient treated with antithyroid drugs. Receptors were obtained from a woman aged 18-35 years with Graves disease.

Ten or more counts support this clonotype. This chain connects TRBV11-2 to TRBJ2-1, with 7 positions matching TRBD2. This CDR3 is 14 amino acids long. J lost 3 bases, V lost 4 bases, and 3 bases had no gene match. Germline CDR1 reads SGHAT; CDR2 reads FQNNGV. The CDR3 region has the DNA TGTGCCAGCAGCTCCTCGGGGGGCTACAATGAGCAGTTCTTC. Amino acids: CASSSSGGYNEQFF.

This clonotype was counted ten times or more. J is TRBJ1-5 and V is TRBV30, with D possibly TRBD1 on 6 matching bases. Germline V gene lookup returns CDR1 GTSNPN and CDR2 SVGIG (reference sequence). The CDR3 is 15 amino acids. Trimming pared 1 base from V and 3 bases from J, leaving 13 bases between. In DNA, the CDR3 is TGTGCCTGGAGTGCCCCAGGGGTCGCCAATCAGCCCCAGCATTTT. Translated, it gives CAWSAPGVANQPQHF.

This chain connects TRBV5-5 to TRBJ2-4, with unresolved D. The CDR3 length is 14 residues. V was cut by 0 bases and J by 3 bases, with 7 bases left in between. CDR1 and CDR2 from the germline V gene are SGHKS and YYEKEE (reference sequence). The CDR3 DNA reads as TGTGCCAGCAGCTTGGGGCAAGTCAAAAACATTCAGTACTTC. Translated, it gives CASSLGQVKNIQYF.

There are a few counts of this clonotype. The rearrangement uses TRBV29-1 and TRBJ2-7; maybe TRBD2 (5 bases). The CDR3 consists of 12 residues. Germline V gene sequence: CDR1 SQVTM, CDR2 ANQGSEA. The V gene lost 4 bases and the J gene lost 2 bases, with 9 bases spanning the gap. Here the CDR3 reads CSVGGGPYEQYF. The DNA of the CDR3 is TGCAGCGTTGGCGGCGGGCCCTACGAGCAGTACTTC.

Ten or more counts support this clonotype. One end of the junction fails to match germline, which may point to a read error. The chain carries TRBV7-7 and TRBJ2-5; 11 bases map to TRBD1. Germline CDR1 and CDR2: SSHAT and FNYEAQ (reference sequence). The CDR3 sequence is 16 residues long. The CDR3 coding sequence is TGTGCTAGCAGCCTCCAGGGGACAGGGGGCCAAGAGACCCAGTACTTC. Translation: CASSLQGTGGQETQYF. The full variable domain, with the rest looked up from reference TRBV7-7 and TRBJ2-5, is GAGVSQSPRYKVTKRGQDVTLRCDPISSHATLYWYQQALGQGPEFLTYFNYEAQPDKSGLPSDRFSAERPEGSISTLTIQRTEQRDSAMYRCASSLQGTGGQETQYFGPGTRLLVL.

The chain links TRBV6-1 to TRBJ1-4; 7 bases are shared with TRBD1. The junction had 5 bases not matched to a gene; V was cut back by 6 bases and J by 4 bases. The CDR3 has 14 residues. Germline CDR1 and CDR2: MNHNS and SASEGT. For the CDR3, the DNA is TGTGCCAGCAGGAGGGACAGAGATAATGAAAAACTGTTTTTT. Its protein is CASRRDRDNEKLFF.

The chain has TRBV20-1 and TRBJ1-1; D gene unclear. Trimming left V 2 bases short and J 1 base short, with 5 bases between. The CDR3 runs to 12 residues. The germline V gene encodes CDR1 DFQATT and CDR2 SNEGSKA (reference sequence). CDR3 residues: CSARHTNTEAFF. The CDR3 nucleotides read TGCAGTGCTAGACATACGAACACTGAAGCTTTCTTT.

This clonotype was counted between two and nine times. This chain's CDR3 is CATSKLNEKLFF. In DNA, the CDR3 is TGTGCCACCAGCAAGCTTAATGAAAAACTGTTTTTT. The chain recombines TRBV15 with TRBJ1-4, with D unclear. Trimming took off 4 bases at V and 4 bases at J, with 4 bases between the two ends. CDR1 and CDR2 (germline): LNHNV, YYDKDF (reference sequence). The length of the CDR3 is 12 residues.

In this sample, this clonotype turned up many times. The CDR3 sequence: CASEGGRGTEAFF. CDR3 DNA sequence: TGTGCCAGCGAAGGGGGGCGCGGCACTGAAGCTTTCTTT. The chain recombines TRBV6-2 or TRBV6-3 with TRBJ1-1; the D gene is possibly TRBD1 (6 bases). The CDR3 extends over 13 amino acids. Trimming left V 8 bases short and J 4 bases short, with 14 bases between. Germline V gene lookup returns CDR1 MNHEY and CDR2 SVGEGT.